The 10 T cell receptor beta chains presented below share a single source sample, sequenced in a study of blood T cell repertoires in COVID-19. Sequenced by immunoSEQ multiplex PCR; TCRdb stores in-frame clones only, minus some. The sample has approximately 260,000 clones, 80% to 85% seen once; the top ten hold roughly 3.2%. The sample was PBMCs or T cells enriched from blood (not recorded which). These TCRs come from a man aged 50-59 years who had recovered from COVID-19.

The chain uses TRBV12-3 or TRBV12-4 and TRBJ1-2, with D possibly TRBD1 on 5 matching bases. V lost 11 bases and J 3 bases, leaving 16 bases between the germline ends. The CDR3 is 13 amino acids. The CDR3 nucleotides are TGTGCCTCTCACAGGCGGGGATACTATGGCTACACCTTC. Its translation: CASHRRGYYGYTF.

The chain carries TRBV27 and TRBJ2-7; no firm D call. Trimming took off 8 bases at V and 1 base at J, with 12 bases between the two ends. The CDR3 runs to 13 residues. CDR1 is MNHEY, CDR2 SMNVEV, per germline (reference sequence). Written as DNA, the CDR3 is TGTGCCAGCGGTTATAGAGTTTCCTACGAGCAGTACTTC. Its protein is CASGYRVSYEQYF.

This clone was seen a single time. This rearrangement joins TRBV18 to TRBJ2-2, with D possibly TRBD1 on 6 matching bases. CDR3 length: 17 amino acids. CDR1 KGHSH and CDR2 LQKENI come from the germline V gene. Trimming shortened V by 4 bases and J by 1 base, and 16 bases separated the two germline ends. The DNA of the CDR3 is TGTGCCAGCTCACGAAGACAGGTGACTTTGAACACCGGGGAGCTGTTTTTT. Protein sequence: CASSRRQVTLNTGELFF.

The chain carries TRBV10-3 and TRBJ2-1, with TRBD1 matching 10 bases. Trimming removed 2 bases from V and 5 bases from J; junction bases left unmatched: 3. CDR3 length equals 15 residues. CDR1 and CDR2 from the germline V gene are ENHRY and SYGVKD. In DNA, the CDR3 is TGTGCCATCAGTGAGCCCGGACAGGGGGACAATGAGCAGTTCTTC. Protein product: CAISEPGQGDNEQFF.

The CDR3 loop reads CASSLGSGMGNQPQHF. The CDR3 DNA follows: TGTGCCAGCAGCTTAGGCTCGGGAATGGGCAATCAGCCCCAGCATTTT. The chain has TRBV7-9 and TRBJ1-5; D remains unclear. V was trimmed by 1 base and J by 2 bases, leaving 12 bases between them. The germline V gene has CDR1 SEHNR and CDR2 FQNEAQ (reference sequence). The CDR3 contains 16 residues.

This clone appeared a single time. The chain recombines TRBV6-5 with TRBJ2-7; tentative D call: TRBD2 (5 bases). The CDR3 contains 15 residues. Per germline, CDR1 MNHEY and CDR2 SVGAGI. V dropped 8 bases and J dropped 2 bases, with 19 bases sitting between them. The DNA for the CDR3 is TGTGCCAGCGGCTCTTTGAGGGATGGAACCTACGAGCAGTACTTC. Its translation is CASGSLRDGTYEQYF.

The chain carries TRBV30 and TRBJ1-2; 9 bases fit TRBD1. The junction had 6 bases not matched to a gene; V was cut back by 6 bases and J by 4 bases. The CDR3 covers 13 residues. From germline, CDR1 is GTSNPN and CDR2 SVGIG (reference sequence). The CDR3 coding sequence is TGTGCCTGTTGGGACAGGGAGGGCTATGGCTACACCTTC. This encodes CACWDREGYGYTF.

V usage is TRBV18 and J usage is TRBJ2-4; D is perhaps TRBD2 (5 bases). Deletions cut 2 bases from V and 6 bases from J, with 11 bases between. Germline CDR1 is KGHSH and CDR2 is LQKENI. This CDR3 has 14 amino acids. CDR3 residues: CASSPGSVGNIQYF. CDR3 coding DNA: TGTGCCAGCTCACCAGGGAGTGTCGGAAACATTCAGTACTTC.

The chain combines TRBV11-3 with TRBJ1-1; D remains unclear. The CDR3 length is 15 residues. V shed 1 base and J shed 4 bases, with 13 bases lying between them. Germline CDR1 is SGHNT and CDR2 is YENEEA. In DNA form, the CDR3 reads TGTGCCAGCAGCTTAGTTGGAGGGCGGGTCACTGAAGCTTTCTTT. It is translated as CASSLVGGRVTEAFF.

The J gene is TRBJ2-1, the V gene TRBV5-1; weak D call: TRBD2 (6 bases). CDR3 length equals 15 residues. CDR1 is SGHRS, CDR2 YFSETQ, per germline. Trimming left V 0 bases short and J 6 bases short, with 13 bases between. CDR3 in DNA: TGCGCCAGCAGCTTGGATGGCCAGCGGGCCAATGAGCAGTTCTTC. Translating it yields CASSLDGQRANEQFF.